The source of this TCR beta chain is a study of spatial heterogeneity in lung cancer. Study at large: A total of about 73 untreated early-stage non-small cell lung cancer patients served as donors. Where they were available, follow-up PBMC samples were sequenced, at a median of approximately two years after resection. Raw-read counts averaged over ten per unique TCR and UMI combination.

Germline V gene sequence: CDR1 SGHRS, CDR2 YFSETQ. The CDR3 extends over 14 amino acids. Trimming took 6 bases from V and 3 from J, leaving 15 bases between them. TCRdb ran MiXCR on the 5' RACE reads and lists one entry per CDR3 protein. The table records tens of thousands of distinct CDR3 sequences, under 8% of them present only once. As for time point: blood at routine non-recurrence follow-up after resection. Sequencing of whole RNA from tumor, nontumor lung or frozen PBMC involved no sorting. This clonotype was picked up many times. Its antigen is as yet unknown. Overall study findings and caveats: At resection, ubiquitous expanded tumor TCRs appeared in blood more than at follow-up.

The chain has TRBV5-1 and TRBJ2-5, with D tentatively TRBD1 or TRBD2 (6 bases each). The sequence derives from a female donor with early-stage non-small cell lung cancer. This sample comprised PBMCs, obtained at follow-up. CDR3 region: CASTGGGGEETQYF. The DNA of the CDR3 is TGCGCCAGCACCGGGGGCGGCGGTGAAGAGACCCAGTACTTC.